The source of this T cell receptor (beta chain) is a study of shared clonotypes between healthy human individuals. Study findings and constraints: How much donors shared clonotypes was expected to be affected by sequencing depth. Rarefaction exposed incomplete sorted-subset sequencing despite large depth.

In the naive CD8 group, cells lacked CD45RO and were positively selected for CCR7, so terminally differentiated effector memory CD45RA+ cells were left out. Only Caucasian adults living in Nashville, Tennessee served as donors. About this clone: Antigen unknown.

The germline gives CDR1 LNHDA, CDR2 SQIVND (reference sequence). The V gene lost 8 bases and the J gene lost 8 bases, with 15 bases spanning the gap. The CDR3 totals 13 residues. Researchers divided each subset's genomic DNA evenly across several immunoSEQ plates. Clones were sequenced by immunoSEQ multiplex PCR, and TCRdb holds only the in-frame ones, with some missing. The sample carries some 1,900,000 clones, about 95% recorded once. Sequenced input: naive CD8+ T cells sorted from blood. This rearrangement joins TRBV19 to TRBJ2-2; tentative D call: TRBD1 (6 bases). This TCR came from a man between 18 and 35 years old in good health. The CDR3 reads CASGKQGLGELFF. CDR3 DNA: TGTGCCAGTGGCAAACAGGGCCTAGGGGAGCTGTTTTTT.